This T cell receptor (beta chain) was sequenced in a study of spatial heterogeneity in lung cancer. In the study overall: TCR and UMI combinations that were unique each appeared, on average, more than ten times in raw reads. Study-wide results and caveats: Tumoral mutation counts were tracked by counts of expanded intratumoral alpha and beta TCRs.

In this sample, this clonotype is medium-sized. Its antigen is unknown. As for time point: sample taken at primary tumor resection. The donors were approximately 65 patients with non-small cell lung cancer that was early-stage and untreated. TCRdb called the 5' RACE reads again in MiXCR, with one record for every CDR3 protein. The data show under 7,000 distinct CDR3 sequences, with 9.1% seen just once and roughly 25% held by the top ten. This CDR3 region has 14 residues. V trimming: 4 bases; J trimming: 0 bases; junction bases outside the gene matches: 1. CDR1 is DFQATT, CDR2 SNEGSKA, per germline (reference sequence).

The material sequenced was lung tumor tissue, taken at surgery. This sequence joins TRBV20-1 and TRBJ2-1; 9 bases match TRBD2. The receptor comes from a female donor with early-stage non-small cell lung cancer. This CDR3 reads CSAKAGGSYNEQFF. In DNA, the CDR3 is TGCAGTGCTAAAGCGGGGGGCTCCTACAATGAGCAGTTCTTC.